This TCR beta chain was retrieved from a study of CD8 T cells in Susac syndrome. Sequencing of TCR beta was performed on blood CD8+ and CD4+ T cells. Control patients had untreated stable or active relapsing-remitting multiple sclerosis by revised McDonald criteria. J gave up 6 bases and V 5 bases, and 6 bases lay outside the gene matches. There are 13 residues in the CDR3. Random hexamers were used to reverse transcribe the RNA input (roughly 0.5 to 1 ug). Across 54 Vbeta and 13 Jbeta, TCR beta CDR3 was amplified with immunoSEQ multiplex PCR. TCRdb reprocessed the immunoSEQ multiplex PCR reads via MiXCR and lists one record per CDR3 protein. The sample includes some 130,000 distinct CDR3 sequences, roughly 94% seen only once; the top ten take around 0.12%.

Sequencing was carried out using CD4+ T cells from PBMCs. V and J are TRBV12-3 or TRBV12-4 and TRBJ1-1, with 7 nucleotides matching TRBD1. The TCR sequence derives from a human donor with multiple sclerosis. The CDR3 region is CASSPTGVAEAFF. Written as DNA, the CDR3 is TGTGCCAGCAGTCCAACAGGGGTTGCTGAAGCTTTCTTT.